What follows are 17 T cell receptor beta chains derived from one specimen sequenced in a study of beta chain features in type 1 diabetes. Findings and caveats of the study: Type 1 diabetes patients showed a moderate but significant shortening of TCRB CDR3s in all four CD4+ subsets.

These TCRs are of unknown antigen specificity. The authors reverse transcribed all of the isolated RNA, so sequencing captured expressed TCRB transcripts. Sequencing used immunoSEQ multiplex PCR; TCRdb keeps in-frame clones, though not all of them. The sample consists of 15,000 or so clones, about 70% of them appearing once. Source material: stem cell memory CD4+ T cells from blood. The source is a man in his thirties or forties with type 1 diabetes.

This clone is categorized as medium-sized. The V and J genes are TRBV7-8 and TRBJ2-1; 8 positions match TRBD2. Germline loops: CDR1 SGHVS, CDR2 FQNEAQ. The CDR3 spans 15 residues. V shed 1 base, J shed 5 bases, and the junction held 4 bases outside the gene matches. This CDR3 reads CASSLELAGNNEQFF. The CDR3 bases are TGTGCCAGCAGCTTAGAGTTAGCGGGAAACAATGAGCAGTTCTTC.

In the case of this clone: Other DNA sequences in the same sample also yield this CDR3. The DNA for the CDR3 is TGTGCCAGCAGCCAGGGACTAGCAAACGGGGAGCTGTTTTTT. Translation: CASSQGLANGELFF. The chain has TRBV7-8 and TRBJ2-2; 9 bases line up with TRBD2. CDR3 length: 14 amino acids. Germline loops: CDR1 SGHVS, CDR2 FQNEAQ. Trimming cost V 5 bases and J 7 bases; bases outside gene matches: 5.

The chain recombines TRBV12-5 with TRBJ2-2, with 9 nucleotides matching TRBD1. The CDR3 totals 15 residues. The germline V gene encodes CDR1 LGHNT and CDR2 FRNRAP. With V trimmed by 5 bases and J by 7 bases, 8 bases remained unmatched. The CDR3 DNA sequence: TGTGCTAGTGGTCCCGGGACAGGGTCGAGCGGGGAGCTGTTTTTT. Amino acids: CASGPGTGSSGELFF.

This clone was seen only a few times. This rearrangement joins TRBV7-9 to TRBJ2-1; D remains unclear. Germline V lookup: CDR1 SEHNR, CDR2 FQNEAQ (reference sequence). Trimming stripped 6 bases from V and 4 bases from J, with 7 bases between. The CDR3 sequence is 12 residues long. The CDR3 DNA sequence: TGTGCCAGCAGTAGTTGGTACAATGAGCAGTTCTTC. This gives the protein CASSSWYNEQFF.

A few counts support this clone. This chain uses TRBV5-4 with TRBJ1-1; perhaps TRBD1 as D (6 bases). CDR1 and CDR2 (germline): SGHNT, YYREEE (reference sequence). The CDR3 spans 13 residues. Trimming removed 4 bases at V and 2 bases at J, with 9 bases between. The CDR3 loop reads CASSLDSNTEAFF. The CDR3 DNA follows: TGTGCCAGCAGCCTGGACAGCAACACTGAAGCTTTCTTT.

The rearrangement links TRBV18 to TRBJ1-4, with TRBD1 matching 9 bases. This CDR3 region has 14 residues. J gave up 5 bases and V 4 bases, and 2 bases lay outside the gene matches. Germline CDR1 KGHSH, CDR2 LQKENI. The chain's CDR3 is CASSRDRANEKLFF. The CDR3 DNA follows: TGTGCCAGCTCACGGGACAGGGCAAATGAAAAACTGTTTTTT.

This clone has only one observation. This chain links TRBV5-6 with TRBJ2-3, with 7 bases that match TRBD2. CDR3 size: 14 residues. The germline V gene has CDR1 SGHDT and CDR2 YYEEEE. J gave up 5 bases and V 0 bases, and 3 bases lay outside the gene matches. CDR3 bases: TGTGCCAGCAGCTTGGGGGCGGGGGAAGATACGCAGTATTTT. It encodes CASSLGAGEDTQYF. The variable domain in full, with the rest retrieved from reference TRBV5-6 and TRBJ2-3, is DAGVTQSPTHLIKTRGQQVTLRCSPKSGHDTVSWYQQALGQGPQFIFQYYEEEERQRGNFPDRFSGHQFPNYSSELNVNALLLGDSALYLCASSLGAGEDTQYFGPGTRLTVL.

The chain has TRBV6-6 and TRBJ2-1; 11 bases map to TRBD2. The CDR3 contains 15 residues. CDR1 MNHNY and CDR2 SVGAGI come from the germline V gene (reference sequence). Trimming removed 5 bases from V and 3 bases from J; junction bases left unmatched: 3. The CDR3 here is CASSLTSGGYNEQFF. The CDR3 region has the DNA TGTGCCAGCAGTCTAACTAGCGGGGGCTACAATGAGCAGTTCTTC.

This CDR3 reads CASSFRGGNEKLFF. CDR3 bases: TGTGCCAGCAGCTTCCGAGGGGGCAACGAAAAACTGTTTTTT. This chain joins TRBV5-4 and TRBJ1-4; 7 bases are a match to TRBD1. Germline V lookup: CDR1 SGHNT, CDR2 YYREEE (reference sequence). V was pared by 2 bases and J by 8 bases, with 6 bases of the junction left unmatched. The CDR3 is 14 amino acids.

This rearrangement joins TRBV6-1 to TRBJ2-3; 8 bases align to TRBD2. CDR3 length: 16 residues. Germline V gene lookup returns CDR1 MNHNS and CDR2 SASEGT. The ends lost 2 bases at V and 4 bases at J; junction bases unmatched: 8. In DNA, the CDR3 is TGTGCCAGCAGTGAACGGGCGGGGGGACATTCAGATACGCAGTATTTT. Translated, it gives CASSERAGGHSDTQYF.

CDR3 coding DNA: TGTGCCAGCAGTTTCATGGCGGGGGGTATTCGGGAGCAGTTCTTC. Its translation: CASSFMAGGIREQFF. The chain uses TRBV28 and TRBJ2-1, with 8 bases aligning to TRBD2. This CDR3 has 15 amino acids. Germline V gene data show CDR1 as MDHEN and CDR2 as SYDVKM. The V segment lost 3 bases and the J segment 10 bases; nucleotides outside the gene matches: 11. Complete variable domain (other parts from reference TRBV28 and TRBJ2-1): DVKVTQSSRYLVKRTGEKVFLECVQDMDHENMFWYRQDPGLGLRLIYFSYDVKMKEKGDIPEGYSVSREKKERFSLILESASTNQTSMYLCASSFMAGGIREQFFGPGTRLTVL.

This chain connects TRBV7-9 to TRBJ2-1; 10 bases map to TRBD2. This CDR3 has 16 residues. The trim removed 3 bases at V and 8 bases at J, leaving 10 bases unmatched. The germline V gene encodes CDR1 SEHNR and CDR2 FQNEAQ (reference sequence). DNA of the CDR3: TGTGCCAGCAGCTTGTCACTAGCGGGGAGCAGGGATGAGCAGTTCTTC. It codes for CASSLSLAGSRDEQFF.

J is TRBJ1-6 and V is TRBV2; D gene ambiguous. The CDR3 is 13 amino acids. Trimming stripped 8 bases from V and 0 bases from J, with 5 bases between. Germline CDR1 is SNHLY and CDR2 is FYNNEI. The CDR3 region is CASESSYNSPLHF. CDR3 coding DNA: TGTGCCAGCGAGAGCTCCTATAATTCACCCCTCCACTTT.

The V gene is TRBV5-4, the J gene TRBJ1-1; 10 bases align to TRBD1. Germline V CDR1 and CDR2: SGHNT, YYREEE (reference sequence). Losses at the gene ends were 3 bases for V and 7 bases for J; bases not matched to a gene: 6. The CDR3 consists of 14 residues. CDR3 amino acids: CASSWGDRGFEAFF. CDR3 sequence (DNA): TGTGCCAGCAGCTGGGGGGACAGGGGTTTTGAAGCTTTCTTT.

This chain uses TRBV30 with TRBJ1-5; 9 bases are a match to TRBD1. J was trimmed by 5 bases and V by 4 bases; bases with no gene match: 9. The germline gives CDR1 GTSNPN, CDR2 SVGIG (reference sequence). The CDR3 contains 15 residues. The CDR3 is CAWMVRGQGHQPQHF. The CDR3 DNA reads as TGTGCCTGGATGGTGCGGGGACAGGGTCATCAGCCCCAGCATTTT. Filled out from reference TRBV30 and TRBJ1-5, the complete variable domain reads SQTIHQWPATLVQPVGSPLSLECTVEGTSNPNLYWYRQAAGRGLQLLFYSVGIGQISSEVPQNLSASRPQDRQFILSSKKLLLSDSGFYLCAWMVRGQGHQPQHFGDGTRLSIL.

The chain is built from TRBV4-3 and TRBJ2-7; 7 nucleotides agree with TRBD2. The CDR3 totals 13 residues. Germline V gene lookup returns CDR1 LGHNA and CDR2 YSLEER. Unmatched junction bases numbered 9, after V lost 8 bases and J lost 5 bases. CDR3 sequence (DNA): TGCGCCAGCGGACCGCGGGGAGGGGACGAGCAGTACTTC. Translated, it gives CASGPRGGDEQYF.

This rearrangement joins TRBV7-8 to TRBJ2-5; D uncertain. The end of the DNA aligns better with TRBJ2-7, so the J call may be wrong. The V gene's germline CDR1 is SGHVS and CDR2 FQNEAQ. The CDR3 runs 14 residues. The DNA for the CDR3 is TGTGCCAGCAGCCCCAATGTCCTGAACTCCGAGCAGTACTTC. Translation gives CASSPNVLNSEQYF.